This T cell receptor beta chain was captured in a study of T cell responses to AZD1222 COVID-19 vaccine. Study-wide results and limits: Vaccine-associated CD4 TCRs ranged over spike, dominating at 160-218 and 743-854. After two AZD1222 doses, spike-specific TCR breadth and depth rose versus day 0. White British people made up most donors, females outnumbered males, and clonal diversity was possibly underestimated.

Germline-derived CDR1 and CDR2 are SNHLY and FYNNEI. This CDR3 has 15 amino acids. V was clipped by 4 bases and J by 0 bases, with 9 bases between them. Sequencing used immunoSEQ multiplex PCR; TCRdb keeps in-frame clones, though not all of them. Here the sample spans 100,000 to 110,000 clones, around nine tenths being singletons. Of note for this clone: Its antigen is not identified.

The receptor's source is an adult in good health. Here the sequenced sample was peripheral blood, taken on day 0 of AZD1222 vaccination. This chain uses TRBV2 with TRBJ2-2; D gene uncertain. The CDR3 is CASSGWASNTGELFF. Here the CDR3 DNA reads TGTGCCAGCAGTGGCTGGGCCTCGAACACCGGGGAGCTGTTTTTT.